Listed below are T cell receptor beta chains from one sample, sequenced in a study of human T cells and chemical hapten exposure. TCRdb reprocessed the RACE reads with MiXCR, giving one entry per CDR3 protein. The sample comprises fewer than 500,000 distinct CDR3 sequences, 4.8% of which are singletons, and 2% to 2.5% rests with the top ten. Sequences were derived from whole blood, sampled in connection with sensitization to the hapten diphenylcyclopropenone (DPC). The receptors were gathered from a woman in her fifties or sixties with alopecia areata. Some clones in this sample may be carry-over from other donors' samples. CDR3s include the opening cysteine and the closing phenylalanine or tryptophan. D genes are given only for firm matches. Size is omitted from some rows. Given values are once, few, many or a class for expanded clones.

V	size	J	D	DNA	CDR3
TRBV13	NA	TRBJ2-6	TRBD2	TGTGCCAGCAGCTTACGGGGGGGAGGCTCTGGGGCCAACGTCCTGACTTTC	CASSLRGGGSGANVLTF
TRBV20-1	few	TRBJ1-1	TRBD1	TGCAGTGCGGCCAGGGACAGCATGAACACTGAAGCTTTCTTT	CSAARDSMNTEAFF
TRBV12-5	many	TRBJ1-4	NA	TGTGCTAGTGGTTTGAATGAAAAACTGTTTTTT	CASGLNEKLFF
TRBV9	NA	TRBJ1-5	NA	TGTGCCAGCAGCGGAGGCCCCAGCAATCAGCCCCAGCATTTT	CASSGGPSNQPQHF
TRBV6-2/TRBV6-3	many	TRBJ1-2	NA	TGTGCCAGCAGCCCCATATCGCAGGCATCACCTAACTATGGCTACACCTTC	CASSPISQASPNYGYTF
TRBV20-1	many	TRBJ1-1	TRBD1	TGCAGTGCGGACAGGGGGTTCCGGGTCACTGAAGCTTTCTTT	CSADRGFRVTEAFF
TRBV21-1	NA	TRBJ2-7	NA	TGTGCCAGCAACCCTCGACGCGGGGCCTACGAGCAGTACTTC	CASNPRRGAYEQYF
TRBV27	NA	TRBJ1-4	TRBD1	TGTGCCAGCAGTTCGACAGGGGGCCGGTATGAAAAACTGTTTTTT	CASSSTGGRYEKLFF
TRBV6-1	NA	TRBJ2-6	NA	TGTGCCAGCACTTCTTCCGGGACCCCCAACGTCCTGACTTTC	CASTSSGTPNVLTF
TRBV25-1	few	TRBJ2-7	NA	TGTGCCAGCAGTGTCCAGCCCTACGAGCAGTACTTC	CASSVQPYEQYF
TRBV27	few	TRBJ2-2	TRBD2	TGTGCCAGCAGTTTCGCGGGAGGGCCTTATAACACCGGGGAGCTGTTTTTT	CASSFAGGPYNTGELFF
TRBV29-1	many	TRBJ2-7	NA	TGCAGCGTTGAAGAGGGCACCTCCTACGAGCAGTACTTC	CSVEEGTSYEQYF
TRBV4-3	few	TRBJ1-1	NA	TGCGCCAGCAGCCAAGATTTGTTGGCGAACACTGAAGCTTTCTTT	CASSQDLLANTEAFF
TRBV7-8	NA	TRBJ2-1	NA	TGTGCCAGCAGCTTAGACAGCATCAATGAGCAGTTCTTC	CASSLDSINEQFF
TRBV28	NA	TRBJ1-1	NA	TGTGCCAGCAGTTTTCAAGGGTGGGCTGAAGCTTTCTTT	CASSFQGWAEAFF
TRBV27	many	TRBJ1-2	NA	TGTGCCAGCAGTTATGCTTCTGGAAACTATGGCTACACCTTC	CASSYASGNYGYTF
TRBV20-1	many	TRBJ1-1	NA	TGCAGTGCTAGAGATTGGGCAGGGGAGCTTGAAGCTTTCTTT	CSARDWAGELEAFF
TRBV18	many	TRBJ2-7	TRBD2	TGTGCCAGCTCCCCGGGACTAGCGGGAGGGCCTGACGAGCAGTACTTC	CASSPGLAGGPDEQYF
TRBV7-2	many	TRBJ2-5	NA	TGTGCCAGCAGCTTAGTTCGAGAGACCCAGTACTTC	CASSLVRETQYF
TRBV7-9	NA	TRBJ1-3	NA	TGTGCCACCCTGCTCGTCAACACCATATATTTT	CATLLVNTIYF
TRBV24-1	many	TRBJ2-1	TRBD1	TGTGCCACCAGTGATTTGGTGAGGGGACAGGGAGGGTCGAGCTCCTACAATGAGCAGTTCTTC	CATSDLVRGQGGSSSYNEQFF